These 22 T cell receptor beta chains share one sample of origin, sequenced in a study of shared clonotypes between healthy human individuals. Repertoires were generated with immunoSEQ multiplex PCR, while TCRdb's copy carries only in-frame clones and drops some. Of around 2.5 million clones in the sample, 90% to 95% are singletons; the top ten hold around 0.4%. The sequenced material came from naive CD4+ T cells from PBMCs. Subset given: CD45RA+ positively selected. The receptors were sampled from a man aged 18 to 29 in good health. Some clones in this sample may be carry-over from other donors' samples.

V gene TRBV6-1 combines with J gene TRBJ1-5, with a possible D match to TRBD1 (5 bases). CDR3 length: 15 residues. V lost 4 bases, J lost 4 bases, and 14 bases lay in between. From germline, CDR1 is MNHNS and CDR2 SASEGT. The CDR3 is CASSGQPGGNQPQHF. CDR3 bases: TGTGCCAGCAGTGGACAGCCCGGAGGGAATCAGCCCCAGCATTTT.

In DNA, the CDR3 is TGTGCCAGCAGTCATATAGCGCCGAGCACAGATACGCAGTATTTT. It specifies CASSHIAPSTDTQYF. The chain has TRBV28 and TRBJ2-3; D may be TRBD2 (5 bases). This CDR3 is built from 15 residues. Germline V lookup: CDR1 MDHEN, CDR2 SYDVKM. V lost 5 bases to trimming and J lost 0 bases, with 12 bases between them.

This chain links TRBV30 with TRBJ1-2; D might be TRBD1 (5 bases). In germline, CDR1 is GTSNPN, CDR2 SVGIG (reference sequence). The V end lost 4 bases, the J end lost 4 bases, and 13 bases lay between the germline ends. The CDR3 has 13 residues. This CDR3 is CAWKIDRGYGYTF. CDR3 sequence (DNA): TGTGCCTGGAAAATAGACAGAGGCTATGGCTACACCTTC.

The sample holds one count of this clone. CDR3 residues: CASSLFPAAGNEQFF. The CDR3 DNA reads TGCGCCAGCAGCTTGTTTCCGGCGGCGGGGAATGAGCAGTTCTTC. This chain uses TRBV5-1 with TRBJ2-1, with a possible D match to TRBD2 (6 bases). This CDR3 region has 15 residues. CDR1 and CDR2 from the germline V gene are SGHRS and YFSETQ. Between the trimmed V and J ends, which lost 1 base and 7 bases, there was a span of 15 bases.

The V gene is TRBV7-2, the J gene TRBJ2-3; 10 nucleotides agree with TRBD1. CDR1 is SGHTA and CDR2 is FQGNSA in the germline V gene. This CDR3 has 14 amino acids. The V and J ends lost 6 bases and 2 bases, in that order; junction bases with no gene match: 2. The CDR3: CASRDRGPTDTQYF. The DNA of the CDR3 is TGTGCCAGCAGAGACAGGGGGCCCACAGATACGCAGTATTTT.

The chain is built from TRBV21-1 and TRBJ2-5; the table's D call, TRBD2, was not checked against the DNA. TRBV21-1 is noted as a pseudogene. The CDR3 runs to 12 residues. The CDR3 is CAPRGGVRTQYF. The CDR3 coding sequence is TGTGCCCCGCGCGGGGGAGTGAGGACCCAGTACTTC.

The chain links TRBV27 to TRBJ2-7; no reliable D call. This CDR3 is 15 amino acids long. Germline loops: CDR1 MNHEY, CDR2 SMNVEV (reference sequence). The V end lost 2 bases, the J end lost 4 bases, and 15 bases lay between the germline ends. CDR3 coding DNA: TGTGCCAGCAGTTTAAACTCCCGGTCAGAATACGAGCAGTACTTC. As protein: CASSLNSRSEYEQYF.

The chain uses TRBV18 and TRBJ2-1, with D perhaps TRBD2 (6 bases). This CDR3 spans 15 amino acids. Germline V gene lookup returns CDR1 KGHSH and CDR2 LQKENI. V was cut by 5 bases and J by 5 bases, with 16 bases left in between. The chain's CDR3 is CASSKVAGLNNEQFF. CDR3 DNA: TGTGCCAGCTCAAAAGTCGCGGGGCTTAACAATGAGCAGTTCTTC.

CDR3: CASSPDLKRETGELFF. CDR3 nucleotides: TGTGCCAGCAGCCCCGATCTGAAGAGGGAGACCGGGGAGCTGTTTTTT. V is TRBV28 and J is TRBJ2-2, with a tentative D call TRBD2 (5 bases). The CDR3 is 16 residues long. CDR1 is MDHEN and CDR2 is SYDVKM in the germline V gene. V lost 6 bases and J lost 5, with 19 bases in between.

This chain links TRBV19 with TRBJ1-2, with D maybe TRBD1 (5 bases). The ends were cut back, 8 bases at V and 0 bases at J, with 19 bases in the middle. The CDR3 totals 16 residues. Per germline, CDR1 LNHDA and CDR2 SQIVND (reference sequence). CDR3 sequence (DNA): TGTGCCAGTCGGTTGCGGGGCGACCCAGCTAACTATGGCTACACCTTC. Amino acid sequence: CASRLRGDPANYGYTF.

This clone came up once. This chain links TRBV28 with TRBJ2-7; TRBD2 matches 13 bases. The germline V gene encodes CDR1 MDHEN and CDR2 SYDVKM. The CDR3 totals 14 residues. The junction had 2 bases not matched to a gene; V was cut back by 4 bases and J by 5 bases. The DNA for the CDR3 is TGTGCCAGCAGTTCCGGGACTAGCGGGAACGAGCAGTACTTC. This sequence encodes CASSSGTSGNEQYF.

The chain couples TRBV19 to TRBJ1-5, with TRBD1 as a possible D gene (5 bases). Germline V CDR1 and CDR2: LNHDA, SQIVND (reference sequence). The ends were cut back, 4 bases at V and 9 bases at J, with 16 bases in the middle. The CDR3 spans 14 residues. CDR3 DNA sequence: TGTGCCAGTAGTACCCAGGGCCATGTGTGGCCCCAGCATTTT. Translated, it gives CASSTQGHVWPQHF.

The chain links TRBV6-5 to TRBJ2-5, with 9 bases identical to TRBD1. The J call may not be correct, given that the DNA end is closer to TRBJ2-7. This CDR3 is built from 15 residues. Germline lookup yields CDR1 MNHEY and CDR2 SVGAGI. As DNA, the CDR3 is TGTGCCAGCAGTGCCGGGACAGGGTTCTCCTACGAGCAGTACTTC. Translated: CASSAGTGFSYEQYF.

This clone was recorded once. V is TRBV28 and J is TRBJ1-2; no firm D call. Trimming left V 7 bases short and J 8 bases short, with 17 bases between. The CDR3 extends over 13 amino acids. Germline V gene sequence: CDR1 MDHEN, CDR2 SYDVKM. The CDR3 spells CASTLYKGVGYTF. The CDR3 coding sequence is TGTGCCAGCACCCTTTACAAGGGAGTCGGCTACACCTTC.

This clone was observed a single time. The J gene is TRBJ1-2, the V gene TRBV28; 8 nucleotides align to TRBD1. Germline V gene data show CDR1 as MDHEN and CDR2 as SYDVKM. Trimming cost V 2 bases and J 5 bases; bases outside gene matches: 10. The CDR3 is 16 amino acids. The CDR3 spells CASSLTNLGQGYGYTF. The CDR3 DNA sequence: TGTGCCAGCAGTTTAACAAACTTAGGACAGGGATATGGCTACACCTTC.

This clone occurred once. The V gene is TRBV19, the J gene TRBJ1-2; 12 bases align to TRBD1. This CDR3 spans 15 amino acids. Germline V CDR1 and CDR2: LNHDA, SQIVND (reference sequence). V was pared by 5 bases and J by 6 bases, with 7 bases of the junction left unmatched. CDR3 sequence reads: CASSDPGQGANGYTF. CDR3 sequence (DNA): TGTGCCAGTAGTGATCCGGGACAGGGGGCTAATGGCTACACCTTC. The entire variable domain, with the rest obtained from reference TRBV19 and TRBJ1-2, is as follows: DGGITQSPKYLFRKEGQNVTLSCEQNLNHDAMYWYRQDPGQGLRLIYYSQIVNDFQKGDIAEGYSVSREKKESFPLTVTSAQKNPTAFYLCASSDPGQGANGYTFGSGTRLTVV.

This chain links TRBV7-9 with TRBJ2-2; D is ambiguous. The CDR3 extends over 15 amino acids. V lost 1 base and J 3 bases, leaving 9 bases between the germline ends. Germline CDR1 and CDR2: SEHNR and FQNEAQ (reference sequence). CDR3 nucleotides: TGTGCCAGCAGCTTAGGTTCAATATACACCGGGGAGCTGTTTTTT. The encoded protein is CASSLGSIYTGELFF.

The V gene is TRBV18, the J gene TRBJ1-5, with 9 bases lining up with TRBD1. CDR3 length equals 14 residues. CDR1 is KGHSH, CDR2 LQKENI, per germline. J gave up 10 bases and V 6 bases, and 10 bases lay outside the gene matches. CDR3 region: CASSSDSGQGPQHF. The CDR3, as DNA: TGTGCCAGCTCGTCCGACTCGGGACAGGGACCCCAGCATTTT.

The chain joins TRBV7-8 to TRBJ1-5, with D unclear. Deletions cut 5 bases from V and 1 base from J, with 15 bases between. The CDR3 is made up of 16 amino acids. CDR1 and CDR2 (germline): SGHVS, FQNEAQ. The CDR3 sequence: CASSTQGRRSNQPQHF. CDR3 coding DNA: TGTGCCAGCAGCACTCAAGGGCGGAGGAGCAATCAGCCCCAGCATTTT.

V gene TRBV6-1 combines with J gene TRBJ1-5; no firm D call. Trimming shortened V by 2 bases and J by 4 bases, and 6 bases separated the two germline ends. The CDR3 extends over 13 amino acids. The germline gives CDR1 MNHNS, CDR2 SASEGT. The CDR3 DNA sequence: TGTGCCAGCAGTGAAAGGAATAATCAGCCCCAGCATTTT. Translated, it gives CASSERNNQPQHF.

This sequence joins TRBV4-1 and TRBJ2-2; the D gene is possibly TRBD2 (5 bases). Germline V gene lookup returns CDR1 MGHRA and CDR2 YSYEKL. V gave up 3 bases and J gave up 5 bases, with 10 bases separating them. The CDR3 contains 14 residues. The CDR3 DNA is TGCGCCAGCAGCCAGGACTCTAGGACCGGGGAGCTGTTTTTT. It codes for CASSQDSRTGELFF.

The CDR3 protein is CAITETGVNYGYTF. In DNA, the CDR3 is TGTGCCATCACTGAAACAGGAGTTAACTATGGCTACACCTTC. The rearrangement joins TRBV10-3 to TRBJ1-2; the D gene is possibly TRBD1 (5 bases). CDR1 and CDR2 from the germline V gene are ENHRY and SYGVKD. V dropped 7 bases and J dropped 1 base, with 13 bases sitting between them. CDR3 length equals 14 residues.